These 15 T cell receptor beta chains were sequenced from one sample in a study of blood T cell repertoires in COVID-19. Data came from immunoSEQ multiplex PCR; TCRdb stores just in-frame clones and leaves some out. The sample consists of over 150,000 clones, approximately 80% of them appearing once. The sequenced sample consisted of PBMCs or T cells enriched from blood (not recorded which). These receptors originate from a man aged 35 to 55 who had recovered from COVID-19.

The genes are TRBV25-1 and TRBJ2-5, with D hard to call. V was cut by 2 bases and J by 2 bases, with 9 bases left in between. The CDR3 has 14 residues. The germline V gene has CDR1 MGHDK and CDR2 SYGVNS. The CDR3 spells CASSEMLLQETQYF. The CDR3 bases are TGTGCCAGCAGTGAAATGTTGCTACAAGAGACCCAGTACTTC.

About this clone: One junction end disagrees with the germline gene, perhaps due to a read error. V gene TRBV29-1 combines with J gene TRBJ2-3; 11 positions match TRBD2. From germline, CDR1 is SQVTM and CDR2 ANQGSEA. CDR3 length: 15 residues. The CDR3 coding sequence is TGCAGCGTGGAAGGGACTAGCGGTAACACAGATACGCAGTATTTT. This codes for CSVEGTSGNTDTQYF.

On this clone: Other DNA sequences from this sample encode an identical CDR3 as well. The V call is TRBV5-4, the J call TRBJ2-5; TRBD1 matches at 8 bases. This CDR3 comprises 14 residues. Germline V lookup: CDR1 SGHNT, CDR2 YYREEE (reference sequence). Germline trimming cut 4 bases from V and 1 base from J; bases unmatched to any gene: 3. CDR3 protein: CASSLGQGQETQYF. The CDR3 nucleotides are TGTGCCAGCAGCCTAGGACAGGGCCAAGAGACCCAGTACTTC.

J is TRBJ2-3 and V is TRBV2; no definite D call. The CDR3 sequence is 12 residues long. V gave up 5 bases and J gave up 0 bases, with 3 bases separating them. Germline assignment: CDR1 SNHLY and CDR2 FYNNEI. The CDR3 DNA is TGTGCCAGCAGTACTAGCACAGATACGCAGTATTTT. Its translation: CASSTSTDTQYF.

In DNA form, the CDR3 reads TGTGCCAGCACCTCCCCGGGGGAGAACTATGGCTACACCTTC. Protein: CASTSPGENYGYTF. The chain joins TRBV28 to TRBJ1-2, with a weak D call TRBD1 (5 bases). The CDR3 runs 14 residues. V lost 7 bases to trimming and J lost 2 bases, with 14 bases between them. Germline V gene lookup returns CDR1 MDHEN and CDR2 SYDVKM.

This CDR3 reads CASSQDRGPDTQYF. CDR3 nucleotides: TGTGCCAGCAGCCAGGACAGGGGTCCAGATACGCAGTATTTT. V gene TRBV7-9 combines with J gene TRBJ2-3; TRBD1 matches 9 bases. The V gene end was trimmed by 5 bases and the J gene end by 4 bases; junction bases not matched to a gene: 4. The germline CDR1 and CDR2 sequences are SEHNR and FQNEAQ (reference sequence). The CDR3 covers 14 residues. The entire variable domain, with the rest obtained from reference TRBV7-9 and TRBJ2-3, is as follows: DTGVSQNPRHKITKRGQNVTFRCDPISEHNRLYWYRQTLGQGPEFLTYFQNEAQLEKSRLLSDRFSAERPKGSFSTLEIQRTEQGDSAMYLCASSQDRGPDTQYFGPGTRLTVL.

The chain carries TRBV11-1 and TRBJ2-5, with 8 bases lining up with TRBD1. Germline V gives CDR1 SGHAT, CDR2 FQDESV (reference sequence). CDR3 length: 16 amino acids. V lost 4 bases to trimming and J lost 0 bases; unmatched junction nucleotides: 7. This CDR3 reads CASSSPPGGNQETQYF. CDR3 bases: TGTGCCAGCAGCTCCCCCCCAGGGGGCAACCAAGAGACCCAGTACTTC.

J is TRBJ2-7 and V is TRBV7-2, with D tentatively TRBD2 (6 bases). The CDR3 contains 14 residues. The V end lost 4 bases, the J end lost 6 bases, and 16 bases lay between the germline ends. In germline, CDR1 is SGHTA, CDR2 FQGNSA. DNA of the CDR3: TGTGCCAGCAGCTCGGGACTGGACCTTGGCGAGCAGTACGTC. Translating gives CASSSGLDLGEQYV.

This clone was observed once. The DNA of the CDR3 is TGTGCCAGCAGCCACCACAGTCAGGGGGCGGTGAACACTGAAGCTTTCTTT. The encoded protein is CASSHHSQGAVNTEAFF. The genes are TRBV4-2 and TRBJ1-1; 8 positions match TRBD1. CDR1 and CDR2 from the germline V gene are LGHNA and YNFKEQ. There are 17 residues in the CDR3. The V and J ends lost 3 bases and 0 bases, in that order; junction bases with no gene match: 9.

J is TRBJ2-5 and V is TRBV5-6; D is possibly TRBD2 (5 bases). V lost 1 base and J 5 bases, leaving 18 bases between the germline ends. Germline V gene data show CDR1 as SGHDT and CDR2 as YYEEEE. This CDR3 comprises 16 residues. The CDR3 nucleotides are TGTGCCAGCAGCTTGTTCGGTTTTCGGGAAGCGGAGACCCAGTACTTC. Amino acids: CASSLFGFREAETQYF.

The rearrangement uses TRBV7-3 and TRBJ2-3, with 11 positions matching TRBD2. Per the germline V gene, CDR1 is SGHTA and CDR2 is FQGTGA. The CDR3 covers 16 residues. The V gene end was trimmed by 5 bases and the J gene end by 6 bases; junction bases not matched to a gene: 10. As DNA, the CDR3 is TGTGCCAGCAGCCCGGGGACTAGCGGTGCCTTGGATACGCAGTATTTT. It yields the protein CASSPGTSGALDTQYF.

The rearrangement joins TRBV7-8 to TRBJ1-4; D might be TRBD1 (6 bases). The CDR3 extends over 14 amino acids. The germline gives CDR1 SGHVS, CDR2 FQNEAQ. Trimming removed 5 bases at V and 7 bases at J, with 14 bases between. The CDR3 coding sequence is TGTGCCAGCAGCGATACAGGGAGGGGTGAAAAACTGTTTTTT. It is translated as CASSDTGRGEKLFF.

V and J are TRBV30 and TRBJ2-1; 9 bases are shared with TRBD2. Unmatched junction bases numbered 14, after V lost 5 bases and J lost 9 bases. The CDR3 sequence is 15 residues long. Germline CDR1 and CDR2: GTSNPN and SVGIG (reference sequence). As DNA, the CDR3 is TGTGCCTGGGACCTACTGGCGGGAGGGGTGGGTGAGCAGTTCTTC. As protein: CAWDLLAGGVGEQFF.

The chain employs TRBV28 and TRBJ2-3; TRBD1 matches 8 bases. V lost 11 bases to trimming and J lost 0 bases; unmatched junction nucleotides: 7. The CDR3 length is 14 residues. Germline CDR1 is MDHEN and CDR2 is SYDVKM. CDR3 DNA: TGTGCCGGATGGACAGGGAGAAGCACAGATACGCAGTATTTT. Its protein is CAGWTGRSTDTQYF.

This chain joins TRBV4-2 and TRBJ2-1; a weak D match, TRBD2 (5 bases). The V end lost 0 bases, the J end lost 9 bases, and 15 bases lay between the germline ends. Germline assignment: CDR1 LGHNA and CDR2 YNFKEQ. The CDR3 covers 15 residues. This CDR3 is CASSQESGGSGEQFF. DNA for the CDR3: TGTGCCAGCAGCCAAGAATCGGGTGGGAGCGGTGAGCAGTTCTTC.